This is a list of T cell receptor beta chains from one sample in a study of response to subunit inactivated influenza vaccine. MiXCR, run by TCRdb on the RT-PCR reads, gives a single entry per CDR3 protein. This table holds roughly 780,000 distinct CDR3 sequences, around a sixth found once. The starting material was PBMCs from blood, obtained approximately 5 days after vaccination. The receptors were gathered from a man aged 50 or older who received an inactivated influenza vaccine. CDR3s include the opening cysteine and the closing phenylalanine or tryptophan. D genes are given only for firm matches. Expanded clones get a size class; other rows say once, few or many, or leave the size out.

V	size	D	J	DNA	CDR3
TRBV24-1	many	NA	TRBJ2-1	TGTGCCACAGCATCAGGGACGCCTGAGCAGTTCTTC	CATASGTPEQFF
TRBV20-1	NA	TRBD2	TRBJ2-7	TGCAGTGCTAAATGGGGGGGTGCCTACGAGCAGTACTTC	CSAKWGGAYEQYF
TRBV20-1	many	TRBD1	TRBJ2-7	TGCAGTGCTAGAGATCGTCGACAGGGCCACGAGCAGTACTTC	CSARDRRQGHEQYF
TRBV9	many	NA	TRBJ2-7	TGTGCCAGCAGCGTAGCTCCGACAGGACCGTACTACGAGCAGTACTTC	CASSVAPTGPYYEQYF
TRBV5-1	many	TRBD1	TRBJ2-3	TGCGCCAGCAGCTTGGTAGTAGGGGGCGCGAAAGATACGCAGTATTTT	CASSLVVGGAKDTQYF
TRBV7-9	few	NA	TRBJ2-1	TGTGCCAGCAGCCTTCAGGGGACCCTTGGGAATGAGCAGTTCTTC	CASSLQGTLGNEQFF
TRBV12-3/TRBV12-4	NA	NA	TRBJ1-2	TGTGCCAGCACTTATTCAGGGCCGTACGGCTACACCTTC	CASTYSGPYGYTF
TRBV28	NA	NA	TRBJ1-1	TGTGCCAGCAGTTTATGGGCAGGACTGAACACTGAAGCTTTCTTT	CASSLWAGLNTEAFF
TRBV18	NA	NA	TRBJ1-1	TGTGCCAGCTCACCGCAGGGAGTTGAAGCTTTCTTT	CASSPQGVEAFF
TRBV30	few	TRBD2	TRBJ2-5	TGTGCCTGGAGTGGGTTTGGGGGGGTGCAGACCCAGTACTTC	CAWSGFGGVQTQYF
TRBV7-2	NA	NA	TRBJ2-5	TGTGCCAGCAGCTTGGGAGGTGAATGGACCCAGTACTTC	CASSLGGEWTQYF
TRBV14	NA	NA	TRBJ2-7	TGTGCCAGCAGCCAAGTCAGAAACGAGCAGTACTTC	CASSQVRNEQYF
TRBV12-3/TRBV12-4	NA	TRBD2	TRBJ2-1	TGTGCCAGCAGTTTACGGACTAGCGGGGCTTACAATGAGCAGTTCTTC	CASSLRTSGAYNEQFF
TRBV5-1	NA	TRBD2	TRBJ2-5	TGCGCCAGCAGCTCCCGGGGGGGCGCGTACCAAGAGACCCAGTACTTC	CASSSRGGAYQETQYF
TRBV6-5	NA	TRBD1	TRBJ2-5	TGTGCCAGCAGTTATTGGCAGGGGGAAACCCAGTACTTC	CASSYWQGETQYF
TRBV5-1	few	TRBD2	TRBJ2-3	TGCGCCAGCAGCCTACAAGCGGGGGCCCCTACAGATACGCAGTATTTT	CASSLQAGAPTDTQYF
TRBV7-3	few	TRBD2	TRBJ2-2	TGTGCCAGCAGCTTGGGGACTAGCGTTAGCACCGGGGAGCTGTTTTTT	CASSLGTSVSTGELFF
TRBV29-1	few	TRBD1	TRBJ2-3	TGCAGCACACCCGGGACAGGGAATGTAGATACGCAGTATTTT	CSTPGTGNVDTQYF
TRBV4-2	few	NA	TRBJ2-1	TGTGCCAGCAGCCAAGATCGAGAGACTCCCAATGAGCAGTTCTTC	CASSQDRETPNEQFF
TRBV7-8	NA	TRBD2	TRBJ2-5	TGTGCCAGCAGCCGTGGGACTAAGGCGGAGACCCAGTACTTC	CASSRGTKAETQYF
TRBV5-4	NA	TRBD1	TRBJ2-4	TGTGCCAGCAGCTCCTGGGGGGGACAGGGAGCTCTCCTAGCCAAAAACATTCAGTACTTC	CASSSWGGQGALLAKNIQYF
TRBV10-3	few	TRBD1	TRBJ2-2	TGTGCCATCAGTTCAAGGACAGGGCAGAACACCGGGGAGCTGTTTTTT	CAISSRTGQNTGELFF
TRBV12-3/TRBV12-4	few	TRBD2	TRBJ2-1	TGTGCCAGCAGTACCTGGACTAGCGGGTCCAATGAGCAGTTCTTC	CASSTWTSGSNEQFF
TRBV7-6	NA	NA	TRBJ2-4	TGTGCCAGCAGCTTGAGCAGGGATGACATTCAGTACTTC	CASSLSRDDIQYF
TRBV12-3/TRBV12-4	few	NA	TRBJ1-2	TGTGCCAGCAGTTTAAGAAGGGGGTATGGCTACACCTTC	CASSLRRGYGYTF
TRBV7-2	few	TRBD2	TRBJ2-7	TGTGCCAGCAGCCCCAGGACTAGCGGGGGATATATCGAGCAGTACTTC	CASSPRTSGGYIEQYF
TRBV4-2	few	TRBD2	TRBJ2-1	TGTGCCAGCAGCCCCTCCGGGACTAGCGGGATTGATGAGCAGTTCTTC	CASSPSGTSGIDEQFF
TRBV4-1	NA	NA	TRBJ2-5	TGCGCCAGCAGCCAGGTATACAGGGAGACCCAGTACTTC	CASSQVYRETQYF
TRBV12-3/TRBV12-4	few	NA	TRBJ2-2	TGTGCCAGCAGTTTTAGTCTGTCGAACACCGGGGAGCTGTTTTTT	CASSFSLSNTGELFF